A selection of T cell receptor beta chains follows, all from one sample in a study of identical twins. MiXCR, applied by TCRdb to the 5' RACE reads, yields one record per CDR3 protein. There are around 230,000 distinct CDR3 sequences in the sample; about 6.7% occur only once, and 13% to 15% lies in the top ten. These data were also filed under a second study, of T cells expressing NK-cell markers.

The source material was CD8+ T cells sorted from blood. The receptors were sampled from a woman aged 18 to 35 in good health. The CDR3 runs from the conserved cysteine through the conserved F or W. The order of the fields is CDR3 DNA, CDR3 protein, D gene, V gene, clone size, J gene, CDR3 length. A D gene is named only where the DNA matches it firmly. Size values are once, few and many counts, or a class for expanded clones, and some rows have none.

DNA: TGTGCCAGCAGTTACTTATGGGGTGGAGAAACGGCAGATACGCAGTATTTT
CDR3: CASSYLWGGETADTQYF
D: -
V: TRBV6-2/TRBV6-3
size: few
J: TRBJ2-3
length: 17

DNA: TGTGCCAGCAGTTGGGATAGCGGGGGGCTGAACACCGGGGAGCTGTTTTTT
CDR3: CASSWDSGGLNTGELFF
D: TRBD2
V: TRBV12-3/TRBV12-4
size: many
J: TRBJ2-2
length: 17

DNA: TGTGCCAGCAGCCCGGTGACAGGGGGAAACTACGAGCAGTACTTC
CDR3: CASSPVTGGNYEQYF
D: TRBD1
V: TRBV7-9
size: -
J: TRBJ2-7
length: 15

DNA: TGTGCCAGCAGCGGGGTTAATTCACGTGGCAACTCTGGAAACACCATATATTTT
CDR3: CASSGVNSRGNSGNTIYF
D: -
V: TRBV5-5
size: few
J: TRBJ1-3
length: 18

DNA: TGTGCCAGCAGTCGCGGGGGGCACATAGATACGCAGTATTTT
CDR3: CASSRGGHIDTQYF
D: TRBD2
V: TRBV12-3/TRBV12-4
size: many
J: TRBJ2-3
length: 14

DNA: TGTGCCAGCAGCCCGACAGTGAACACTGAAGCTTTCTTT
CDR3: CASSPTVNTEAFF
D: -
V: TRBV7-3
size: many
J: TRBJ1-1
length: 13

DNA: TGCAGCGGTGGCGATAGCGGAGAGTACAATGAGCAGTTCTTC
CDR3: CSGGDSGEYNEQFF
D: -
V: TRBV29-1
size: few
J: TRBJ2-1
length: 14

DNA: TGTGCTAGTGGTTTGATCGGTACTCCCGGGGAGCTGTTTTTT
CDR3: CASGLIGTPGELFF
D: -
V: TRBV12-5
size: few
J: TRBJ2-2
length: 14

DNA: TGTGCCAGCAGATCGACGGTCAGAGAGGGCTACACCTTC
CDR3: CASRSTVREGYTF
D: -
V: TRBV27
size: -
J: TRBJ1-2
length: 13

DNA: TGTGCCAGCAGTCTAGTTCGGAGCTCCTACAATGAGCAGTTCTTC
CDR3: CASSLVRSSYNEQFF
D: -
V: TRBV14
size: few
J: TRBJ2-1
length: 15

DNA: TGTGCCAGCAGCTTTAGCCCAGAGTCATACGAGCAGTACTTC
CDR3: CASSFSPESYEQYF
D: -
V: TRBV7-8
size: few
J: TRBJ2-7
length: 14

DNA: TGTGCCAGTTCCACTTCGGGTTCCCCCCTCTACGAGCAGTACTTC
CDR3: CASSTSGSPLYEQYF
D: -
V: TRBV27
size: -
J: TRBJ2-7
length: 15

DNA: TGTGCCAGCAGCTTAGTATTGCGGGAATGGCTAGCAGAGGCGCAGTTCTTC
CDR3: CASSLVLREWLAEAQFF
D: -
V: TRBV7-9
size: many
J: TRBJ2-1
length: 17

DNA: TGTGCCAGCAGCCAAGATCCGATGGGGGGGACGGCGAACACTGAAGCTTTCTTT
CDR3: CASSQDPMGGTANTEAFF
D: -
V: TRBV4-2
size: -
J: TRBJ1-1
length: 18